This TCR beta chain was observed in a study of blood T cell repertoires in COVID-19. For the study at large: Both acute and convalescent COVID-19 samples were obtained from the United States, Italy and Spain. T cells, B-cell-depleted T cells, or PBMCs supplied cDNA or gDNA.

Assay: immunoSEQ multiplex PCR; the TCRdb copy retains only in-frame clones and omits some. The sample shows under 150,000 clones, roughly four fifths of them seen only once. The receptor's source is a woman between 50 and 59 years old with active or convalescent COVID-19. The source material was peripheral blood.

DNA of the CDR3: TGTGCCAGCAGTTACTCCCATCTATCAGGGGACGAGCAGTACTTC. This sequence encodes CASSYSHLSGDEQYF. The chain uses TRBV6-5 and TRBJ2-7; tentative D call: TRBD1 (6 bases). CDR1 is MNHEY, CDR2 SVGAGI, per germline. The V and J ends lost 0 bases and 5 bases respectively, with 14 bases between them. The CDR3 has 15 residues.